Below, 26 T cell receptor beta chains from the same sample are listed, as sequenced in a study of technical replicates of blood from a handful of donors. The protocol was immunoSEQ multiplex PCR, while the TCRdb copy is restricted to in-frame clones and leaves out a portion. The sample includes 60,000 to 65,000 clones, nearly 95% of them seen just once. The sequencing input was PBMCs. The receptor set was obtained from a human donor in good health. Some clones in this sample may be carry-over from other donors' samples.

The CDR3 DNA sequence: TGTGCCAGCAGCTCAGAGGGGGCGCTAGCGGGGGGGCCAGATACGCAGTATTTT. Translation gives CASSSEGALAGGPDTQYF. This chain uses TRBV7-3 with TRBJ2-3; 12 positions match TRBD2. Germline assignment: CDR1 SGHTA and CDR2 FQGTGA. Trimming took 4 bases from V and 4 from J; bases not matched to a gene: 12. This CDR3 is built from 18 residues.

The DNA of the CDR3 is TGTGCCAGCAGTGAAGCGCAGGTCACCGGGGAGCTGTTTTTT. The encoded protein is CASSEAQVTGELFF. The rearrangement uses TRBV2 and TRBJ2-2; no clear D. The germline CDR1 and CDR2 sequences are SNHLY and FYNNEI. The CDR3 covers 14 residues. V lost 0 bases, J lost 4 bases, and 6 bases lay in between. The variable domain in full, completed from reference TRBV2 and TRBJ2-2, reads EPEVTQTPSHQVTQMGQEVILRCVPISNHLYFYWYRQILGQKVEFLVSFYNNEISEKSEIFDDQFSVERPDGSNFTLKIRSTKLEDSAMYFCASSEAQVTGELFFGEGSRLTVL.

The chain is built from TRBV19 and TRBJ1-5; TRBD1 is a possible D gene (6 bases). The CDR3 runs to 17 residues. Germline lookup yields CDR1 LNHDA and CDR2 SQIVND (reference sequence). V was clipped by 7 bases and J by 2 bases, with 21 bases between them. CDR3: CASTRGGGAIGNQPQHF. The CDR3 nucleotides read TGTGCCAGTACCCGCGGAGGGGGGGCAATCGGCAATCAGCCCCAGCATTTT.

This chain connects TRBV7-2 to TRBJ1-1; TRBD1 matches at 7 bases. This CDR3 spans 16 amino acids. Germline values: CDR1 SGHTA, CDR2 FQGNSA. The V segment lost 1 base and the J segment 5 bases; nucleotides outside the gene matches: 10. The DNA for the CDR3 is TGTGCCAGCAGCTTAGGAGGGGGACAGTTCTCGACTGAAGCTTTCTTT. Protein: CASSLGGGQFSTEAFF.

V and J are TRBV7-2 and TRBJ2-7, with 8 bases matching TRBD2. This CDR3 is built from 15 residues. Germline V CDR1 and CDR2: SGHTA, FQGNSA. The trim removed 4 bases at V and 1 base at J, leaving 6 bases unmatched. CDR3 DNA: TGTGCCAGCAGCTCTTTAACGGGGGGGTCCTACGAGCAGTACTTC. Encoded protein: CASSSLTGGSYEQYF. Looking up the rest from reference TRBV7-2 and TRBJ2-7 gives the full variable domain: GAGVSQSPSNKVTEKGKDVELRCDPISGHTALYWYRQSLGQGLEFLIYFQGNSAPDKSGLPSDRFSAERTGGSVSTLTIQRTQQEDSAVYLCASSSLTGGSYEQYFGPGTRLTVT.

This clone appeared once. This chain uses TRBV7-2 with TRBJ2-7; 7 nucleotides align to TRBD2. With 5 bases clipped from V and 0 bases from J, the junction kept 4 bases outside the gene matches. Germline V gives CDR1 SGHTA, CDR2 FQGNSA. The CDR3 has 14 amino acids. DNA for the CDR3: TGTGCCAGCAGCCGGGACTACCTCTCCTACGAGCAGTACTTC. Its protein is CASSRDYLSYEQYF.

V usage is TRBV19 and J usage is TRBJ2-5; 14 bases match TRBD2. Germline-derived CDR1 and CDR2 are LNHDA and SQIVND (reference sequence). After removal of 4 bases from V and 8 bases from J, the junction contained 6 bases not matched to a gene. CDR3 length: 15 residues. The chain's CDR3 is CASSTGTSGSETQYF. The CDR3 DNA is TGTGCCAGTAGTACCGGGACTAGCGGGAGTGAAACCCAGTACTTC.

The chain combines TRBV7-9 with TRBJ1-2; TRBD1 is a possible D gene (6 bases). V lost 5 bases and J 7 bases, leaving 17 bases between the germline ends. There are 14 residues in the CDR3. The germline gives CDR1 SEHNR, CDR2 FQNEAQ (reference sequence). The CDR3 reads CASSTYRVLSGYTF. The CDR3 DNA follows: TGTGCCAGCAGCACCTACAGGGTGCTCAGTGGCTACACCTTC. Complete variable domain (other parts from reference TRBV7-9 and TRBJ1-2): DTGVSQNPRHKITKRGQNVTFRCDPISEHNRLYWYRQTLGQGPEFLTYFQNEAQLEKSRLLSDRFSAERPKGSFSTLEIQRTEQGDSAMYLCASSTYRVLSGYTFGSGTRLTVV.

CDR3 region: CASSLAPTNEKLFF. The CDR3, as DNA: TGTGCCAGCAGTTTAGCCCCAACTAATGAAAAACTGTTTTTT. This chain joins TRBV6-5 and TRBJ1-4, with unresolved D. There are 14 residues in the CDR3. Between the trimmed V and J ends, which lost 4 bases and 0 bases, there was a span of 6 bases. Germline assignment: CDR1 MNHEY and CDR2 SVGAGI.

V usage is TRBV30 and J usage is TRBJ2-5, with TRBD1 matching over 10 bases. The CDR3 contains 15 residues. The V segment lost 4 bases and the J segment 5 bases; nucleotides outside the gene matches: 10. The germline V gene encodes CDR1 GTSNPN and CDR2 SVGIG (reference sequence). The DNA of the CDR3 is TGTGCCTGGAAAGAGACAGGGGGCTTAAAGGAGACCCAGTACTTC. Amino acids: CAWKETGGLKETQYF.

This clone was seen more than once but under ten times. The CDR3 spells CASSLGTGSGNTIYF. CDR3 in DNA: TGTGCCAGCAGCCTTGGGACAGGCAGTGGAAACACCATATATTTT. The chain joins TRBV7-2 to TRBJ1-3, with 8 bases identical to TRBD1. With 5 bases clipped from V and 3 bases from J, the junction kept 6 bases outside the gene matches. This CDR3 contains 15 residues. The germline gives CDR1 SGHTA, CDR2 FQGNSA. The variable domain in full, completed from reference TRBV7-2 and TRBJ1-3, reads GAGVSQSPSNKVTEKGKDVELRCDPISGHTALYWYRQSLGQGLEFLIYFQGNSAPDKSGLPSDRFSAERTGGSVSTLTIQRTQQEDSAVYLCASSLGTGSGNTIYFGEGSWLTVV.

The chain recombines TRBV6-5 with TRBJ1-3; unclear D gene. Germline assignment: CDR1 MNHEY and CDR2 SVGAGI. CDR3 length: 14 amino acids. Trimming stripped 0 bases from V and 4 bases from J, with 7 bases between. The CDR3 sequence is CASSYSAGGNTIYF. In DNA, the CDR3 is TGTGCCAGCAGTTACTCGGCAGGAGGAAACACCATATATTTT.

This clone was picked up one time. This chain links TRBV11-3 with TRBJ2-5, with D perhaps matching TRBD2 (6 bases). The germline gives CDR1 SGHNT, CDR2 YENEEA. Trimming cost V 1 base and J 4 bases, with 16 bases left between them. This CDR3 comprises 16 residues. The CDR3 DNA is TGTGCCAGCAGCTTAGGGGTCGGGGGAGAGGGAGAGACCCAGTACTTC. Encoded protein: CASSLGVGGEGETQYF.

The rearrangement uses TRBV13 and TRBJ2-7, with 8 bases lining up with TRBD2. Germline CDR1 is PRHDT and CDR2 is FYEKMQ (reference sequence). This CDR3 has 15 amino acids. Trimming at V came to 7 bases and at J to 2 bases, leaving 10 bases not matched to a gene. CDR3 bases: TGTGCCAGCACCGCGGTAGGAGCGGGAGCCTACGAGCAGTACTTC. Protein: CASTAVGAGAYEQYF.

The rearrangement uses TRBV19 and TRBJ2-7, with 10 nucleotides matching TRBD1. V lost 0 bases, J lost 1 base, and 3 bases stayed unmatched. CDR1 LNHDA and CDR2 SQIVND come from the germline V gene (reference sequence). The CDR3 is 16 residues long. CDR3 coding DNA: TGTGCCAGTAGTATAGATCAGGGACAGGGGTCCTACGAGCAGTACTTC. It translates to CASSIDQGQGSYEQYF.

This clone was seen just once. The chain has TRBV4-1 and TRBJ2-2, with D perhaps matching TRBD2 (6 bases). Germline-derived CDR1 and CDR2 are MGHRA and YSYEKL. Trimming removed 4 bases at V and 5 bases at J, with 14 bases between. CDR3 length: 15 amino acids. The DNA for the CDR3 is TGCGCCAGCAGCCCCAACCCCAGCGGGACCGGGGAGCTGTTTTTT. Encoded protein: CASSPNPSGTGELFF.

The chain links TRBV4-2 to TRBJ2-1, with TRBD2 matching over 9 bases. V shed 0 bases and J 7 bases; nucleotides not matched to a gene: 7. Per germline, CDR1 LGHNA and CDR2 YNFKEQ. CDR3 size: 16 residues. The CDR3 nucleotides are TGTGCCAGCAGCCAAGATGAGGCGGGGGGGCAAAATGAGCAGTTCTTC. Translation: CASSQDEAGGQNEQFF.

The V call is TRBV5-5, the J call TRBJ1-2, with D perhaps TRBD1 (6 bases). The CDR3 loop spans 14 amino acids. V lost 2 bases and J lost 5, with 13 bases in between. Germline V gives CDR1 SGHKS, CDR2 YYEKEE (reference sequence). Here the CDR3 reads CASSFQGGGYGYTF. DNA of the CDR3: TGTGCCAGCAGCTTCCAAGGGGGTGGATATGGCTACACCTTC.

The chain carries TRBV7-2 and TRBJ2-7, with TRBD1 as a possible D gene (6 bases). Trimming pared 1 base from V and 0 bases from J, leaving 10 bases between. Germline CDR1 and CDR2: SGHTA and FQGNSA. The CDR3 is 15 residues long. The DNA of the CDR3 is TGTGCCAGCAGCTTAGACCAGGGGAGCTCCTACGAGCAGTACTTC. Residues: CASSLDQGSSYEQYF.

The chain combines TRBV7-2 with TRBJ1-1, with 11 bases identical to TRBD1. Germline CDR1 SGHTA, CDR2 FQGNSA. The V segment lost 1 base and the J segment 9 bases; nucleotides outside the gene matches: 4. This CDR3 has 14 residues. CDR3: CASSLGGQGVQAFF. The CDR3 bases are TGTGCCAGCAGCTTAGGGGGACAGGGGGTACAAGCTTTCTTT.

The count of this clone is one. The rearrangement links TRBV27 to TRBJ1-3; D uncertain. The ends were cut back, 6 bases at V and 3 bases at J, with 18 bases in the middle. This CDR3 is built from 16 residues. The V gene's germline CDR1 is MNHEY and CDR2 SMNVEV (reference sequence). CDR3 bases: TGTGCCAGCAGGACCTCGGGGAGAGTGGGTGGAAACACCATATATTTT. Translated, it gives CASRTSGRVGGNTIYF.

The rearrangement links TRBV5-6 to TRBJ2-7; a possible D gene is TRBD2 (7 bases). The CDR3 extends over 13 amino acids. The V end was cut by 0 bases, the J end by 6 bases, with 10 bases between. Germline assignment: CDR1 SGHDT and CDR2 YYEEEE. The CDR3 region has the DNA TGTGCCAGCAGCTTGGGGCGGGGGCGCGAGCAGTACTTC. Translated: CASSLGRGREQYF.

The V and J genes are TRBV6-5 and TRBJ1-6; 7 nucleotides agree with TRBD1. This CDR3 has 13 residues. Germline V gives CDR1 MNHEY, CDR2 SVGAGI. V trimming: 10 bases; J trimming: 10 bases; junction bases outside the gene matches: 10. The chain's CDR3 is CATGKGASSPLHF. CDR3 sequence (DNA): TGTGCCACCGGGAAGGGGGCCTCATCACCCCTCCACTTT.

This sequence joins TRBV27 and TRBJ2-1; D might be TRBD2 (5 bases). The CDR3 totals 13 residues. Germline values: CDR1 MNHEY, CDR2 SMNVEV (reference sequence). Trimming removed 5 bases from V and 4 bases from J, with 9 bases in between. The CDR3 reads CASSIGLYNEQFF. As DNA, the CDR3 is TGTGCCAGCAGTATCGGACTGTACAATGAGCAGTTCTTC.

The chain joins TRBV7-6 to TRBJ2-7; D is uncertain. The CDR3 sequence is 13 residues long. V was cut by 11 bases and J by 2 bases, with 16 bases left in between. The germline V gene has CDR1 SGHVS and CDR2 FNYEAQ. As DNA, the CDR3 is TGTGCCTCCGCGTTTGAGTCTCCCTACGAGCAGTACTTC. Translation gives CASAFESPYEQYF.

CDR3 in amino acids: CASSEYTYPGTEAFF. The CDR3, as DNA: TGTGCCAGCAGTGAATATACTTACCCCGGGACTGAAGCTTTCTTT. This chain links TRBV25-1 with TRBJ1-1; D remains ambiguous. Trimming shortened V by 0 bases and J by 5 bases, and 13 bases separated the two germline ends. Germline values: CDR1 MGHDK, CDR2 SYGVNS. The CDR3 consists of 15 residues.